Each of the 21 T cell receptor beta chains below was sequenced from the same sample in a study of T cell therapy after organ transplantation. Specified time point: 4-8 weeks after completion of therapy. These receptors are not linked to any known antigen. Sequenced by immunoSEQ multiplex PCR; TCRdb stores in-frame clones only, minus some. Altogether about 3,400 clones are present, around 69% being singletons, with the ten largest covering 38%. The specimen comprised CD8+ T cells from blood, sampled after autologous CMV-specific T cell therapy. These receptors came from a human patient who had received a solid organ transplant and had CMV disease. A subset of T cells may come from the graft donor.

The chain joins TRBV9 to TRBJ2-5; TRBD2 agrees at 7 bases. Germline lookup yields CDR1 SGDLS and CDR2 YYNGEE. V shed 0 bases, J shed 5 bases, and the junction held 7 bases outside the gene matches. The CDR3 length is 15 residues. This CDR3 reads CASSVAGRETETQYF. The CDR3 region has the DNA TGTGCCAGCAGCGTAGCTGGGCGGGAGACGGAGACCCAGTACTTC.

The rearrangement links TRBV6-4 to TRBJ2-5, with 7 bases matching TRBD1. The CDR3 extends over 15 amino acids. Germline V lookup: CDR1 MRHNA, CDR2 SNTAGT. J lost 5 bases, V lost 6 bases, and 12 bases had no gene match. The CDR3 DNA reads TGTGCCAGCAGCCAGACAGGGTCTGGAGCTGAGACCCAGTACTTC. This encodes CASSQTGSGAETQYF.

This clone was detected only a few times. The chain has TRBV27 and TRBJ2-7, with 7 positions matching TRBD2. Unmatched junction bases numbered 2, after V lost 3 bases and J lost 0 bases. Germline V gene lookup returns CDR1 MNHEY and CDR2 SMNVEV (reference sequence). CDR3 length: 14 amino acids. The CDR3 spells CASSLGGNSYEQYV. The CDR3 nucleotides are TGTGCCAGCAGTTTGGGGGGGAACTCCTACGAGCAGTACGTC.

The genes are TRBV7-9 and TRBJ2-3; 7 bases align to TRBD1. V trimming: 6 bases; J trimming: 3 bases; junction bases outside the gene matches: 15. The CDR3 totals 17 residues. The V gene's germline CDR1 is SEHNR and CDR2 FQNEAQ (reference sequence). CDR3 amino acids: CASSFPKQGFSTDTQYF. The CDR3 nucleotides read TGTGCCAGCAGTTTCCCCAAACAGGGGTTCTCGACAGATACGCAGTATTTT.

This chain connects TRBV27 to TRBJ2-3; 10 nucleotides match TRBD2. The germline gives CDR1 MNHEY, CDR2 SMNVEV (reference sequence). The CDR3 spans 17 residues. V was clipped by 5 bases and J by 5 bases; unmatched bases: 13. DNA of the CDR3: TGTGCCAGCAGTACTCATCCCGGACTAGCGGTAGAAGATACGCAGTATTTT. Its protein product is CASSTHPGLAVEDTQYF.

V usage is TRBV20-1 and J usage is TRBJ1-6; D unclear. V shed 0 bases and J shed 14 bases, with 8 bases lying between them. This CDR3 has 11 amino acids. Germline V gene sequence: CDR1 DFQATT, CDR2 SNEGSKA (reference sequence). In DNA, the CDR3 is TGCAGTGCTAGAGATGATAGGGCCCTCCACTTT. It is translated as CSARDDRALHF.

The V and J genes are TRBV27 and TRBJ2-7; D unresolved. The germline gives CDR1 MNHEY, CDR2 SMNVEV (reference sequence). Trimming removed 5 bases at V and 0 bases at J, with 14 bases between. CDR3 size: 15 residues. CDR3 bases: TGTGCCAGCAGTCCCCGGACGGAAAGCTCCTACGAGCAGTACTTC. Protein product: CASSPRTESSYEQYF.

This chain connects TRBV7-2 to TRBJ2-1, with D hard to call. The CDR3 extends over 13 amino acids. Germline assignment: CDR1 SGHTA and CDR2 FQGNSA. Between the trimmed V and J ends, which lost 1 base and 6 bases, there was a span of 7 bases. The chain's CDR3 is CASSLVAANEQFF. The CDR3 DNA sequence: TGTGCCAGCAGCTTAGTGGCCGCCAATGAGCAGTTCTTC.

CDR3: CASSPPDRETQYF. CDR3 sequence (DNA): TGTGCCAGCAGCCCTCCGGACAGGGAGACCCAGTACTTC. The chain is built from TRBV27 and TRBJ2-5; 7 bases line up with TRBD1. CDR3 length: 13 amino acids. Germline CDR1 MNHEY, CDR2 SMNVEV (reference sequence). Trimming cost V 6 bases and J 5 bases; bases outside gene matches: 6.

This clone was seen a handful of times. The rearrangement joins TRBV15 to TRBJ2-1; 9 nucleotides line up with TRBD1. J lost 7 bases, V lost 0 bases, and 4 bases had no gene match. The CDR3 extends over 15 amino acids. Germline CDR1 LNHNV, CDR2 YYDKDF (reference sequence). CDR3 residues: CATSRDLTGGNEQFF. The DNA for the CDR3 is TGTGCCACCAGCAGAGATCTGACAGGGGGAAATGAGCAGTTCTTC.

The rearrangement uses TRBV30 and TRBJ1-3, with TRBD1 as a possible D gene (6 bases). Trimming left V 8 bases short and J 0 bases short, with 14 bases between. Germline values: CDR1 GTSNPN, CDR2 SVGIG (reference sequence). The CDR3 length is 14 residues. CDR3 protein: CAGLDSGSGNTIYF. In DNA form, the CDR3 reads TGTGCCGGGTTGGACAGCGGCTCTGGAAACACCATATATTTT.

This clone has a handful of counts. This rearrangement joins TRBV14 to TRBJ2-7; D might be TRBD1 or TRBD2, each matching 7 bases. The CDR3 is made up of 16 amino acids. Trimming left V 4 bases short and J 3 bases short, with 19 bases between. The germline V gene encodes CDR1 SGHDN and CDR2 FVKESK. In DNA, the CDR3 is TGTGCCAGCAGCCCCAGGGGACAGCGGGGATACTACGAGCAGTACTTC. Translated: CASSPRGQRGYYEQYF.

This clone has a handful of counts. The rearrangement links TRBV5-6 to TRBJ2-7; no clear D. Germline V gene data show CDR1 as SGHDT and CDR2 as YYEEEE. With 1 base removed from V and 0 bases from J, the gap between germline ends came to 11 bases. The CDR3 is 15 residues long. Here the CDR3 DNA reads TGTGCCAGCAGCTTGCCAGCGTTAAGCTCCTACGAGCAGTACTTC. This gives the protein CASSLPALSSYEQYF.

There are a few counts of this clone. The CDR3 DNA follows: TGCGCCAGCAGCTTGGTAAGTGGAGGAGGGTCCGAGCAGTACTTC. It yields the protein CASSLVSGGGSEQYF. The chain couples TRBV5-1 to TRBJ2-7; D is possibly TRBD2 (6 bases). This CDR3 region has 15 residues. Per the germline V gene, CDR1 is SGHRS and CDR2 is YFSETQ. V lost 0 bases to trimming and J lost 6 bases, with 16 bases between them.

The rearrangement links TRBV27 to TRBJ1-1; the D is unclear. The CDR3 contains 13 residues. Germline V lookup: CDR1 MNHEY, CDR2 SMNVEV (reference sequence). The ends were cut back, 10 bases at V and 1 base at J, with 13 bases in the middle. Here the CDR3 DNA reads TGTGCCACCTGGACCCTAGGGAACACTGAAGCTTTCTTT. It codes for CATWTLGNTEAFF.

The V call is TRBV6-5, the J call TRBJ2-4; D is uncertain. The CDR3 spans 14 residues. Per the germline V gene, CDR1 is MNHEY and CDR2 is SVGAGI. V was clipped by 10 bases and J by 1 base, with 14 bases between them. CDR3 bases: TGTGCCACCCCATGTGGCCGGGCCAAAAACATTCAGTACTTC. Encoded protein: CATPCGRAKNIQYF.

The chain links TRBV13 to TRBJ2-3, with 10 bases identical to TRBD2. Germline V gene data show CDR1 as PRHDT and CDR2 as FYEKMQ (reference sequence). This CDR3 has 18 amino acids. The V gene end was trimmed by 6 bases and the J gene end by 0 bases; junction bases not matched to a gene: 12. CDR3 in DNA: TGTGCCAGCAGGATAACCCGGACTAGCGGAGAAAGCACAGATACGCAGTATTTT. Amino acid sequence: CASRITRTSGESTDTQYF. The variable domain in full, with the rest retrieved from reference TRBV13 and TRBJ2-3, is AAGVIQSPRHLIKEKRETATLKCYPIPRHDTVYWYQQGPGQDPQFLISFYEKMQSDKGSIPDRFSAQQFSDYHSELNMSSLELGDSALYFCASRITRTSGESTDTQYFGPGTRLTVL.

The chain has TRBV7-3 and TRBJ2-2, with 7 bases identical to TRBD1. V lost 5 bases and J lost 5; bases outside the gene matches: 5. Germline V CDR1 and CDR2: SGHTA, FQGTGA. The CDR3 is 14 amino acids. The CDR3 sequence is CASSPTTGTGELFF. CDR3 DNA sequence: TGTGCCAGCAGCCCAACGACAGGGACCGGGGAGCTGTTTTTT.

Here the CDR3 reads CASSLEQGAYEQYF. The CDR3 region has the DNA TGTGCCAGCAGCTTAGAACAGGGGGCCTACGAGCAGTACTTC. V and J are TRBV7-9 and TRBJ2-7, with TRBD1 identical over 8 bases. The V gene's germline CDR1 is SEHNR and CDR2 FQNEAQ (reference sequence). This CDR3 contains 14 residues. With V trimmed by 1 base and J by 2 bases, 1 base remained unmatched.

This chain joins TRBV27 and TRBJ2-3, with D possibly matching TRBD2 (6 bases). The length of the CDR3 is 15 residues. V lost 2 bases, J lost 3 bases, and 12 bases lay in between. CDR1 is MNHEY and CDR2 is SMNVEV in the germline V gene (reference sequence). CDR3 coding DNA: TGTGCCAGCAGTTTACTCCGGGACTTTACAGATACGCAGTATTTT. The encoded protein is CASSLLRDFTDTQYF.

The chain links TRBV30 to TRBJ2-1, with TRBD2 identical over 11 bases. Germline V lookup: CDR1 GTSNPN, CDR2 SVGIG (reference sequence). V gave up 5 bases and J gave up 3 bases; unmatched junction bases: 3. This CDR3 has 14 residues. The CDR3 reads CAWGLAGIYNEQFF. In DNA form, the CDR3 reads TGTGCCTGGGGACTAGCGGGCATCTACAATGAGCAGTTCTTC.